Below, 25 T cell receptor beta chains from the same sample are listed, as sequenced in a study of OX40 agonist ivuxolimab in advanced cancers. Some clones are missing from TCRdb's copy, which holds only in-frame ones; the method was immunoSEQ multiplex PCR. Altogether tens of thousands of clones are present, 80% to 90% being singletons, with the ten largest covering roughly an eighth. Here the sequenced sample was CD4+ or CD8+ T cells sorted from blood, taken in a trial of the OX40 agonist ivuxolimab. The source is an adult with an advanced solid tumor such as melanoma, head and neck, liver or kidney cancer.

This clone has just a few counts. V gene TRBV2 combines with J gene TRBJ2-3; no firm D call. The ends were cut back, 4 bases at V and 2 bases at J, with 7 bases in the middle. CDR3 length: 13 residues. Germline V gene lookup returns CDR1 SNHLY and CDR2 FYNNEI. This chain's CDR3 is CASSGRYTDTQYF. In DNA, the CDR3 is TGTGCCAGCAGTGGGAGATACACAGATACGCAGTATTTT.

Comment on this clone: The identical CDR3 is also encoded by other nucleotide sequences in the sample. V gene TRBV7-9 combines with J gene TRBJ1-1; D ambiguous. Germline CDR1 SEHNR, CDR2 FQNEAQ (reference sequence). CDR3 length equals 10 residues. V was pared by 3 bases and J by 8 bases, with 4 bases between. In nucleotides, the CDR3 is TGTGCCAGCAGCTTCACCGAAGCTTTCTTT. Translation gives CASSFTEAFF.

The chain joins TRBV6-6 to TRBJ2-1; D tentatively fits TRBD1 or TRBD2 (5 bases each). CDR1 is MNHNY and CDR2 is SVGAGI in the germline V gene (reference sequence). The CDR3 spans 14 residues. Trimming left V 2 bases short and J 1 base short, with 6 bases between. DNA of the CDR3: TGTGCCAGCAGTTACGGGGGTTCCTACAATGAGCAGTTCTTC. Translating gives CASSYGGSYNEQFF.

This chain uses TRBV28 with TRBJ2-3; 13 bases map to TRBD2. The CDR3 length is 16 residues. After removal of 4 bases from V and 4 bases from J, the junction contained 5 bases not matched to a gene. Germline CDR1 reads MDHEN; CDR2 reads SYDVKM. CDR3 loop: CASSSRTSGSSDTQYF. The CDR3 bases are TGTGCCAGCAGTTCACGGACTAGCGGGAGCTCAGATACGCAGTATTTT. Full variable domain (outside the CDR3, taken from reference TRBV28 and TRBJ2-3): DVKVTQSSRYLVKRTGEKVFLECVQDMDHENMFWYRQDPGLGLRLIYFSYDVKMKEKGDIPEGYSVSREKKERFSLILESASTNQTSMYLCASSSRTSGSSDTQYFGPGTRLTVL.

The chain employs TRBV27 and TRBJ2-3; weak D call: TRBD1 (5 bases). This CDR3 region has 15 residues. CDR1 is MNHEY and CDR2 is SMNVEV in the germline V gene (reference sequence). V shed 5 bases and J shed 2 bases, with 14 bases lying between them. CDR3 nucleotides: TGTGCCAGCAGTCCGGCAGGGCGTCCCACAGATACGCAGTATTTT. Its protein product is CASSPAGRPTDTQYF.

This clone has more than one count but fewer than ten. The CDR3 loop reads CASSGENTEAFF. The CDR3 bases are TGTGCCAGTAGTGGGGAGAACACTGAAGCTTTCTTT. The genes are TRBV19 and TRBJ1-1; D remains ambiguous. Trimming took off 5 bases at V and 1 base at J, with 5 bases between the two ends. There are 12 residues in the CDR3. CDR1 is LNHDA and CDR2 is SQIVND in the germline V gene (reference sequence).

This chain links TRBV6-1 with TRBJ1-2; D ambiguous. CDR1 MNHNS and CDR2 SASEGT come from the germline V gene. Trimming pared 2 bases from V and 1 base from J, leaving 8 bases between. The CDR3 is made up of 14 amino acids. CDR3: CASSELYNNYGYTF. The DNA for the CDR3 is TGTGCCAGCAGTGAATTGTATAATAACTATGGCTACACCTTC.

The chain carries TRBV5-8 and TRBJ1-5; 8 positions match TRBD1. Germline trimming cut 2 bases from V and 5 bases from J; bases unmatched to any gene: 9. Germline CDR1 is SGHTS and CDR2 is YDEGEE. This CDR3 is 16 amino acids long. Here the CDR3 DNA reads TGTGCCAGCAGCTTCCTAATTGACAGGGGCGATCAGCCCCAGCATTTT. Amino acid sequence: CASSFLIDRGDQPQHF.

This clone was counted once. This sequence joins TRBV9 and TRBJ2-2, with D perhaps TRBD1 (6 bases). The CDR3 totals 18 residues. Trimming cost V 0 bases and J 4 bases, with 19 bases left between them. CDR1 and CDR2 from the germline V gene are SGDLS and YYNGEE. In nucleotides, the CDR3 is TGTGCCAGCAGCGTAGAGTTCGGAACAGGGTTCCCCACCGGGGAGCTGTTTTTT. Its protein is CASSVEFGTGFPTGELFF.

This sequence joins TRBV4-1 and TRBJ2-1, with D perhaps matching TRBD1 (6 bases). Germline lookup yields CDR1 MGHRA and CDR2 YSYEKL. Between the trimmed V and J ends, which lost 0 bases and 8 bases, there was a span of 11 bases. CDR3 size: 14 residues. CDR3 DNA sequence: TGCGCCAGCAGCCAAGATCGTGGGGGCGATGAGCAGTTCTTC. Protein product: CASSQDRGGDEQFF.

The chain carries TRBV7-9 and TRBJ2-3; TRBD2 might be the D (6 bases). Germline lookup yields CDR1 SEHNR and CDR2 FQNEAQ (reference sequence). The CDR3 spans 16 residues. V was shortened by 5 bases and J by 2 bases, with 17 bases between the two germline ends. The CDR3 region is CASSARDSQPTDTQYF. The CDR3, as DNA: TGTGCCAGCAGCGCCCGGGACTCCCAACCCACAGATACGCAGTATTTT. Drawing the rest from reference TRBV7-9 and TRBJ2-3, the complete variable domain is DTGVSQNPRHKITKRGQNVTFRCDPISEHNRLYWYRQTLGQGPEFLTYFQNEAQLEKSRLLSDRFSAERPKGSFSTLEIQRTEQGDSAMYLCASSARDSQPTDTQYFGPGTRLTVL.

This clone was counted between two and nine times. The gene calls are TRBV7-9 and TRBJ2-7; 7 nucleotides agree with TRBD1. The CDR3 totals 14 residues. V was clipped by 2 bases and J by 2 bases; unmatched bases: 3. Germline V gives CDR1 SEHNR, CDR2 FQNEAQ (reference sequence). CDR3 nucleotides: TGTGCCAGCAGCTTAACAGGGGCACCCTACGAGCAGTACTTC. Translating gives CASSLTGAPYEQYF.

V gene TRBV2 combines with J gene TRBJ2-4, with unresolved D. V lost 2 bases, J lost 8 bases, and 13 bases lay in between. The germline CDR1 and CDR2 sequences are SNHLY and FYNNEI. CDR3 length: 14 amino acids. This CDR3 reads CASSEIASLDIQYF. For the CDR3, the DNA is TGTGCCAGCAGTGAAATCGCGTCACTGGACATTCAGTACTTC.

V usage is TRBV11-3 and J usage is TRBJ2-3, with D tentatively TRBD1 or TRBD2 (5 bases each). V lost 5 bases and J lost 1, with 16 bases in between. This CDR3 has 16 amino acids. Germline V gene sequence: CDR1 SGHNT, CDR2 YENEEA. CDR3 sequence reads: CASSARVGPRTDTQYF. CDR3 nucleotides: TGTGCCAGCAGCGCTCGGGTGGGACCTCGCACAGATACGCAGTATTTT.

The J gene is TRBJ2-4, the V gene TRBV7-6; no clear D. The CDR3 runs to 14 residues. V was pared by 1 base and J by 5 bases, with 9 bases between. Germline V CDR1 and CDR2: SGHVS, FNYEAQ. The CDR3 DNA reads TGTGCCAGCAGCTTAGGTGGGTTGGAAAACATTCAGTACTTC. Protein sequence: CASSLGGLENIQYF.

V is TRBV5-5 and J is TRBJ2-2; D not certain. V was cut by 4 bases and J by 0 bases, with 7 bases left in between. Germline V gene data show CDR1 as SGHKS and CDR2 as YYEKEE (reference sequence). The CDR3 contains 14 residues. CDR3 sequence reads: CASSEYPNTGELFF. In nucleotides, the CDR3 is TGTGCCAGCAGCGAGTACCCGAACACCGGGGAGCTGTTTTTT.

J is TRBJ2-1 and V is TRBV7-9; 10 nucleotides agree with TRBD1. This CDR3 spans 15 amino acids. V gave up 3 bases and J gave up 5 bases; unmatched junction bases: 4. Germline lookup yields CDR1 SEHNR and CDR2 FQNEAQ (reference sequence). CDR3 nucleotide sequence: TGTGCCAGCAGCTTCAGACAGGGGGCGCACAATGAGCAGTTCTTC. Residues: CASSFRQGAHNEQFF.

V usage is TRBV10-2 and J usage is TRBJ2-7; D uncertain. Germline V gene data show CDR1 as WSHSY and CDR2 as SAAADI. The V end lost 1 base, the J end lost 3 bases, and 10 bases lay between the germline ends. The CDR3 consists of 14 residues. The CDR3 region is CASSEYVRDYEQYF. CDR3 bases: TGCGCCAGCAGTGAGTACGTCAGAGACTACGAGCAGTACTTC.

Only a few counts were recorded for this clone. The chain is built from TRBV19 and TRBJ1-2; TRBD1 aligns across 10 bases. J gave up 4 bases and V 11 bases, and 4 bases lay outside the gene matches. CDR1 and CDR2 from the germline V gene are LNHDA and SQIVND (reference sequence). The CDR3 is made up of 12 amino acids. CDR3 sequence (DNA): TGTGCCGGGGGGACAGGGGTCTATGGCTACACCTTC. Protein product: CAGGTGVYGYTF.

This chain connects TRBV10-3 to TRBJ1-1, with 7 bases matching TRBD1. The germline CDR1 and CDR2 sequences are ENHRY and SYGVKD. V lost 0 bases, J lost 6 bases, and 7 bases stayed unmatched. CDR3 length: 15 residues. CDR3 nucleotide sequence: TGTGCCATCAGTGAGTCCCGGACAGGCATGGCTGAAGCTTTCTTT. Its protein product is CAISESRTGMAEAFF.

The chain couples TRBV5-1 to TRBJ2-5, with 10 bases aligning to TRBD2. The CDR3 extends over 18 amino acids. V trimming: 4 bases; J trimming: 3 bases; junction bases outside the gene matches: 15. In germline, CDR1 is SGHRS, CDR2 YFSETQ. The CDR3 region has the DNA TGCGCCAGCAGCAAATACGGTACCGGGACTAGCGACGAAGAGACCCAGTACTTC. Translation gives CASSKYGTGTSDEETQYF.

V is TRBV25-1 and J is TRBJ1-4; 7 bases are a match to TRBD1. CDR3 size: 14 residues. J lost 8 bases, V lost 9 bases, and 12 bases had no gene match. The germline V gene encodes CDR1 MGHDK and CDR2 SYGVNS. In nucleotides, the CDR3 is TGTGCCAGGAGCAAGGGGGACAGAAGGGAAAAACTGTTTTTT. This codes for CARSKGDRREKLFF. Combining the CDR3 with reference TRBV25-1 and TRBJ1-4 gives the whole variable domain EADIYQTPRYLVIGTGKKITLECSQTMGHDKMYWYQQDPGMELHLIHYSYGVNSTEKGDLSSESTVSRIRTEHFPLTLESARPSHTSQYLCARSKGDRREKLFFGSGTQLSVL.

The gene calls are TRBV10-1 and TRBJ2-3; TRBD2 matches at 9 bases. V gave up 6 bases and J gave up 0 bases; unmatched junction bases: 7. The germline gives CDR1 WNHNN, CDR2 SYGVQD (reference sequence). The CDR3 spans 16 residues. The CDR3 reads CASSPFAGGSTDTQYF. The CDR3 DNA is TGCGCCAGCAGCCCTTTCGCGGGAGGGAGCACAGATACGCAGTATTTT.

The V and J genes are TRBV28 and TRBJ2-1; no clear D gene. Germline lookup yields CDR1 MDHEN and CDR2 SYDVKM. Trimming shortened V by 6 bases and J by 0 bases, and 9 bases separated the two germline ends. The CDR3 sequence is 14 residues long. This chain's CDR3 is CASSSKVSYNEQFF. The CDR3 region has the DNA TGTGCCAGCAGCTCCAAGGTCTCCTACAATGAGCAGTTCTTC.

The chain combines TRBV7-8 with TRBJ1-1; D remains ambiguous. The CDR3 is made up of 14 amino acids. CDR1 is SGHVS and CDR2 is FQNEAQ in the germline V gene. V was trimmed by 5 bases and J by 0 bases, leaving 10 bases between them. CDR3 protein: CASSIQWMNTEAFF. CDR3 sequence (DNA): TGTGCCAGCAGCATTCAATGGATGAACACTGAAGCTTTCTTT.